Shown below are 10 T cell receptor beta chains from a single sample sequenced in a study of T cell repertoires in cytomegalovirus infection. Antigens for these TCRs are unknown. From the reads, TCRdb called clonotypes with MiXCR, one entry per CDR3 protein. The data contain 35,000 to 55,000 distinct CDR3 sequences, about a fifth of them singletons. The material was CD8+ T cells from cultured PBMCs, obtained from culture after CMV antigen stimulation. These receptors were obtained from a human donor in good health (CMV status not recorded). Some clones in this sample may be carry-over from other donors' samples.

This clonotype was seen a few times. V is TRBV10-3 and J is TRBJ2-2; 11 nucleotides match TRBD2. CDR1 is ENHRY and CDR2 is SYGVKD in the germline V gene. This CDR3 has 17 residues. Trimming cost V 6 bases and J 3 bases; bases outside gene matches: 9. This chain's CDR3 is CAISGTSGSSDTGELFF. In DNA, the CDR3 is TGTGCCATCAGCGGGACTAGCGGTAGCTCGGACACCGGGGAGCTGTTTTTT.

This clonotype was counted at least ten times. V and J are TRBV20-1 and TRBJ1-1, with D unresolved. This CDR3 is built from 12 residues. Germline values: CDR1 DFQATT, CDR2 SNEGSKA (reference sequence). Trimming removed 3 bases at V and 6 bases at J, with 11 bases between. The CDR3, as DNA: TGCAGTGCTAGTGCCCGACGGGCTGAAGCTTTCTTT. Its protein product is CSASARRAEAFF.

The CDR3 region has the DNA TGCGCCAGCAGCTTGAGGGTGGGGTCGGCGGGGACTACCTACAATGAGCAGTTCTTC. It translates to CASSLRVGSAGTTYNEQFF. The chain links TRBV5-1 to TRBJ2-1; 7 bases are shared with TRBD2. From germline, CDR1 is SGHRS and CDR2 YFSETQ. This CDR3 has 19 residues. J gave up 2 bases and V 1 base, and 15 bases lay outside the gene matches.

V gene TRBV15 combines with J gene TRBJ2-1, with a tentative D call TRBD1 (6 bases). The germline V and J ends were trimmed by 6 bases and 7 bases, with 16 bases remaining between them. CDR3 size: 14 residues. CDR1 and CDR2 from the germline V gene are LNHNV and YYDKDF (reference sequence). The CDR3 DNA reads as TGTGCCACCAGAGATGCACAGGGTCAAAATGAGCAGTTCTTC. Residues: CATRDAQGQNEQFF.

The rearrangement uses TRBV15 and TRBJ1-4; D may be TRBD1 (5 bases). The CDR3 is 15 amino acids. V lost 1 base and J lost 3, with 9 bases in between. Germline assignment: CDR1 LNHNV and CDR2 YYDKDF (reference sequence). The CDR3 is CATSRATAANEKLFF. The CDR3 region has the DNA TGTGCCACCAGCAGAGCGACAGCGGCTAATGAAAAACTGTTTTTT.

This clonotype was seen a handful of times. The CDR3, as DNA: TGTGCCAGCAGTTTTGTCGGAATTACAGATACGCAGTATTTT. Protein product: CASSFVGITDTQYF. The chain uses TRBV27 and TRBJ2-3; D not resolved. The CDR3 length is 14 residues. Germline assignment: CDR1 MNHEY and CDR2 SMNVEV (reference sequence). V was clipped by 3 bases and J by 3 bases, with 10 bases between them.

This clonotype appeared many times. The chain uses TRBV6-2 or TRBV6-3 and TRBJ2-1; D ambiguous. This CDR3 has 12 amino acids. Germline CDR1 reads MNHEY; CDR2 reads SVGEGT. Between the trimmed V and J ends, which lost 2 bases and 6 bases, there was a span of 5 bases. The DNA for the CDR3 is TGTGCCAGCAGTTACGTGGCCAATGAGCAGTTCTTC. This encodes CASSYVANEQFF.

The chain carries TRBV30 and TRBJ1-3; the D gene is possibly TRBD1 (6 bases). Trimming left V 3 bases short and J 0 bases short, with 9 bases between. Germline V gene data show CDR1 as GTSNPN and CDR2 as SVGIG (reference sequence). This CDR3 has 14 amino acids. The CDR3 sequence is CAWRLQGSGNTIYF. CDR3 sequence (DNA): TGTGCCTGGAGATTACAGGGCTCTGGAAACACCATATATTTT. The complete variable domain, with remaining parts taken from reference TRBV30 and TRBJ1-3, reads SQTIHQWPATLVQPVGSPLSLECTVEGTSNPNLYWYRQAAGRGLQLLFYSVGIGQISSEVPQNLSASRPQDRQFILSSKKLLLSDSGFYLCAWRLQGSGNTIYFGEGSWLTVV.

This clonotype appeared many times. The V gene is TRBV27, the J gene TRBJ2-5; 14 nucleotides align to TRBD2. The CDR3 is 15 residues long. After removal of 7 bases from V and 4 bases from J, the junction contained 5 bases not matched to a gene. The V gene's germline CDR1 is MNHEY and CDR2 SMNVEV (reference sequence). CDR3 DNA sequence: TGTGCCAGCACGGGACTAGCGGGGGTGATAGAGACCCAGTACTTC. It specifies CASTGLAGVIETQYF.

This clonotype came up many times. CDR3 residues: CAWTLGGRQETQYF. CDR3 sequence (DNA): TGTGCCTGGACCCTCGGGGGGCGGCAAGAGACCCAGTACTTC. This chain links TRBV30 with TRBJ2-5; possibly TRBD2 for D (7 bases). The CDR3 contains 14 residues. The V gene's germline CDR1 is GTSNPN and CDR2 SVGIG (reference sequence). Trimming left V 4 bases short and J 2 bases short, with 14 bases between.